This section outlines one TCR beta chain sequence together with its context. Its target is unknown. The assay was immunoSEQ multiplex PCR, and TCRdb's table has in-frame clones only and misses some. There are tens of thousands of clones in the sample; over 75% occur only once, and around 24% lies in the top ten. The data originate from a study of T cell responses to AZD1222 COVID-19 vaccine. General observations from the study: Nearly half of spike-specific TCRs reportedly target variant regions that are unmutated in the B.1.351 and B.1.1.7 variants. The donor group comprised mostly white British people and more females; the analysis possibly underestimated clonal diversity. Across spike, vaccine-associated CD4 TCRs were found, dominant at 160-218 and 743-854.

This TCR was recovered from an adult in good health. The sample here was peripheral blood, taken on day 0 of AZD1222 vaccination.

Written as DNA, the CDR3 is TGCGCCAGCAGCCAAGATTGGACAGGGAATTCACCCCTCCACTTT. This encodes CASSQDWTGNSPLHF. The chain joins TRBV4-3 to TRBJ1-6; 8 nucleotides align to TRBD1. The CDR3 is 15 residues long. The V and J ends lost 0 bases and 7 bases, in that order; junction bases with no gene match: 2. Germline CDR1 is LGHNA and CDR2 is YSLEER.